This entry lists 5 T cell receptor beta chains sequenced from one sample in a study of cytomegalovirus exposure and HLA in healthy donors. Assay used: immunoSEQ multiplex PCR; TCRdb lists only in-frame clones, some missing. The profile shows some 120,000 clones, roughly 90% of them singletons. Material for sequencing was PBMCs. The receptors shown here come from a man aged 30 to 39 in good health and CMV-seronegative.

This chain connects TRBV9 to TRBJ2-5; 8 positions agree with TRBD2. Germline trimming cut 0 bases from V and 4 bases from J; bases unmatched to any gene: 5. The CDR3 loop spans 15 amino acids. Germline CDR1 and CDR2: SGDLS and YYNGEE. The CDR3 reads CASSVVPGGSETQYF. As DNA, the CDR3 is TGTGCCAGCAGCGTAGTCCCGGGAGGGTCAGAGACCCAGTACTTC.

J is TRBJ2-1 and V is TRBV7-6; TRBD2 agrees at 9 bases. Germline V lookup: CDR1 SGHVS, CDR2 FNYEAQ. The length of the CDR3 is 15 residues. V shed 4 bases, J shed 6 bases, and the junction held 7 bases outside the gene matches. CDR3 sequence reads: CASSSREGQPNEQFF. DNA for the CDR3: TGTGCCAGCAGCTCGCGGGAGGGCCAACCCAATGAGCAGTTCTTC.

A few counts support this clone. The chain employs TRBV30 and TRBJ1-2; 7 bases map to TRBD1. Germline CDR1 GTSNPN, CDR2 SVGIG (reference sequence). Trimming at V came to 5 bases and at J to 2 bases, leaving 5 bases not matched to a gene. CDR3 length: 13 amino acids. The CDR3 is CAWDPQGNYGYTF. The CDR3 nucleotides read TGTGCCTGGGACCCACAGGGGAACTATGGCTACACCTTC.

The V call is TRBV2, the J call TRBJ2-1; 8 bases match TRBD2. CDR1 and CDR2 from the germline V gene are SNHLY and FYNNEI. The CDR3 runs 14 residues. After removal of 7 bases from V and 8 bases from J, the junction contained 10 bases not matched to a gene. The CDR3 is CASNREAGEYEQFF. The CDR3 DNA sequence: TGTGCCAGCAATCGCGAAGCGGGAGAATATGAGCAGTTCTTC.

This clone was found a few times. The chain employs TRBV5-1 and TRBJ1-6; TRBD1 agrees at 8 bases. This CDR3 spans 14 amino acids. In germline, CDR1 is SGHRS, CDR2 YFSETQ. The V and J ends lost 4 bases and 5 bases, in that order; junction bases with no gene match: 2. The CDR3 loop reads CASSRGQDNSPLHF. Here the CDR3 DNA reads TGCGCCAGCAGCCGGGGACAGGATAATTCACCCCTCCACTTT.